This T cell receptor (beta chain) was sequenced in a study of graft-versus-host responses after intestinal transplantation. Processing was applied to graft tissue in order to liberate intraepithelial and lamina propria lymphocytes. Assay: immunoSEQ multiplex PCR; the TCRdb copy retains only in-frame clones and omits some. Of 15,000 to 20,000 clones listed, roughly 80% are singletons. Turning to this clone: Its matching antigen is unknown.

This CDR3 spans 14 amino acids. Trimming left V 3 bases short and J 3 bases short, with 12 bases between. The V gene's germline CDR1 is LNHDA and CDR2 SQIVND (reference sequence). The study, taken as a whole, reports: Circulating GvH clones peaking coincided with falling HvG clones soon after transplant. GvH clones were found in recipient marrow; some appeared first in ileum or blood.

The sample in question was ileum tissue, obtained 17 days after transplant. The sequence came from a human patient who received an intestinal transplant, so some T cells may come from the graft donor. This chain joins TRBV19 and TRBJ2-7; D gene ambiguous. CDR3 sequence reads: CASSILSGFYEQYF. CDR3 DNA: TGTGCCAGTAGTATTCTTTCCGGTTTCTACGAGCAGTACTTC. The entire variable domain, with the rest obtained from reference TRBV19 and TRBJ2-7, is as follows: DGGITQSPKYLFRKEGQNVTLSCEQNLNHDAMYWYRQDPGQGLRLIYYSQIVNDFQKGDIAEGYSVSREKKESFPLTVTSAQKNPTAFYLCASSILSGFYEQYFGPGTRLTVT.